The following is a T cell receptor (beta chain) sequence with its context. Its specificity is unknown. The PCR contained 60 Vbeta and 13 Jbeta primers. TCRdb's table, derived via immunoSEQ multiplex PCR, lists solely in-frame clones and lacks some. The table shows approximately 180,000 clones, with about two thirds occurring only once. These data belong to a study of cytomegalovirus exposure and HLA in healthy donors. General study findings and limits: A classifier reportedly called cytomegalovirus status with high sensitivity and specificity.

V was cut by 6 bases and J by 2 bases, with 16 bases left in between. This CDR3 has 15 amino acids. Germline V gene sequence: CDR1 SGHTA, CDR2 FQGTGA. The sequenced sample was PBMCs. The V and J genes are TRBV7-3 and TRBJ1-2; D is perhaps TRBD1 (6 bases). The receptor was isolated from a human donor in good health. The CDR3 sequence: CASSSQGHGNYGYTF. The CDR3 region has the DNA TGTGCCAGCAGTTCGCAGGGGCATGGAAACTATGGCTACACCTTC.